Detailed here is one T cell receptor (beta chain). Its target is not known. This entry is derived from a study of CD8+ T cells in alopecia areata. At the level of the study: Treatment with tofacitinib (6 to 18 months) was followed by 6 months off drug. Study observations and caveats: Persistence during tofacitinib was seen for many expanded lesional clones in scalp and blood.

Trimming took off 0 bases at V and 3 bases at J, with 8 bases between the two ends. The CDR3 contains 14 residues. Germline loops: CDR1 PRHDT, CDR2 FYEKMQ (reference sequence). Treatment of the sample: oral pan-JAK inhibitor, 5-10 mg twice daily. Sequencing templates came from extracted RNA that was reverse transcribed into cDNA. Repertoires were generated with immunoSEQ multiplex PCR, while TCRdb's copy carries only in-frame clones and drops some. The sample records nearly 95,000 clones, over 70% being singletons. The specimen was CD8+ T cells sorted from blood, collected between weeks 43 and 45, from a patient treated with tofacitinib. The V call is TRBV13, the J call TRBJ1-1, with no clear D. The sequence was obtained from a human donor with alopecia areata. The CDR3 bases are TGTGCCAGCAGCTTAGGCCCGGGTGACACTGAAGCTTTCTTT. Protein product: CASSLGPGDTEAFF.